A selection of T cell receptor beta chains follows, all from one sample in a study of a mutant IDH1 vaccine in newly diagnosed glioma. The antigens these receptors bind are not known. Only in-frame clones appear in the TCRdb table, and some are missing; sequencing was by immunoSEQ multiplex PCR. The data contain roughly 110,000 clones, under 90% of them singletons. The sample was PBMCs, taken from a glioma patient whose treatment included an IDH1 peptide vaccine. Receptor source: a woman aged 45-65 years with glioma. Both conserved end residues are part of each CDR3. The order of the fields is clone size, D gene, V gene, J gene, CDR3 DNA, CDR3 protein. D genes are given only for firm matches. Not all rows give a size; the values are once, few, many and, for expanded clones, a class.

NA	NA	TRBV5-4	TRBJ1-2	TGTGCCAGCAGCTTATGGACAGCCGACAACTATGGCTACACCTTC	CASSLWTADNYGYTF
NA	NA	TRBV7-9	TRBJ1-3	TGTGCCAGCAGCTTAGTAAGGCAGGGCTCTGGAAACACCATATATTTT	CASSLVRQGSGNTIYF
NA	NA	TRBV19	TRBJ2-1	TGTGCCAGTAGTGCCGCAATAGTAAATGAGCAGTTCTTC	CASSAAIVNEQFF
NA	TRBD2	TRBV2	TRBJ2-5	TGTGCCAGCACCCCCACGGGGGGGGCCCAGTACTTC	CASTPTGGAQYF
NA	NA	TRBV5-1	TRBJ2-7	TGCGCCAGCAGCTTGGATCAACAGGGACTACGGGAGCAGTACTTC	CASSLDQQGLREQYF
NA	NA	TRBV28	TRBJ1-1	TGTGCCAGCAGCACGACAGTATACACTGAAGCTTTCTTT	CASSTTVYTEAFF
NA	NA	TRBV11-1	TRBJ1-1	TGTGCCAGCAGCTTAAGTGACGGAGCGAACACTGAAGCTTTCTTT	CASSLSDGANTEAFF
NA	NA	TRBV6-6	TRBJ2-2	TGTGCCAGCAGTTACTCCTTGAGGAACACCGGGGAGCTGTTTTTT	CASSYSLRNTGELFF
NA	NA	TRBV19	TRBJ1-2	TGTGCCAGTAGAAAGACAGCCGAAAAACTGAACTATGGCTACACCTTC	CASRKTAEKLNYGYTF
NA	NA	TRBV7-2	TRBJ1-2	TGTGCCAGCAGCCCGTATGGCTACACCTTC	CASSPYGYTF
NA	NA	TRBV28	TRBJ2-7	TGTGCCAGCAGTTTAGGGACTTCATACGAGCAGTACTTC	CASSLGTSYEQYF
NA	TRBD1	TRBV2	TRBJ2-5	TGTGCCAGCATCGGGTCCGGACAGGGAAGATCGGAAGAGACCCAGTACTTC	CASIGSGQGRSEETQYF
NA	NA	TRBV5-1	TRBJ2-3	TGCGCCAGCAGCTTGCGTGGGGCTGGAAGCACAGATACGCAGTATTTT	CASSLRGAGSTDTQYF
NA	NA	TRBV6-5	TRBJ2-7	TGTGCCAGCAGTTACGCCGCTCCGGGACCCTACGAGCAGTACTTC	CASSYAAPGPYEQYF
NA	NA	TRBV19	TRBJ2-7	TGTGCCAGTAGTATGGGACGGAGCTCCTACGAGCAGTACTTC	CASSMGRSSYEQYF
NA	TRBD2	TRBV5-4	TRBJ2-1	TGTGCCAGCAGCAATCCAGCGGGAGGGTACAATGAGCAGTTCTTC	CASSNPAGGYNEQFF
NA	NA	TRBV27	TRBJ1-1	TGTGCCAGCAGGTCGCCCTGGACAGCGGACACTGAAGCTTTCTTT	CASRSPWTADTEAFF
NA	NA	TRBV5-5	TRBJ2-4	TGTGCCAGCACTGCCAGGGGTCTTGGCGTGTCCAAAAACATTCAGTACTTC	CASTARGLGVSKNIQYF
NA	TRBD2	TRBV6-5	TRBJ2-2	TGTGCCAGCCTAAGACTAGCGGGAGACACCGGGGAGCTGTTTTTT	CASLRLAGDTGELFF
NA	NA	TRBV4-1	TRBJ2-2	TGCGCCAGCAGCCATTTATCAGGCCTCACCGGGGAGCTGTTTTTT	CASSHLSGLTGELFF
NA	NA	TRBV11-2	TRBJ2-7	TGTGCCAGCAGCTTAGGGACTGCATCGTTCTACGAGCAGTACTTC	CASSLGTASFYEQYF
NA	NA	TRBV28	TRBJ2-3	TGTGCCAGCAGCGGGCGACTAGTTAGTACAGATACGCAGTATTTT	CASSGRLVSTDTQYF
NA	NA	TRBV7-2	TRBJ2-1	TGTGCCAGCAGCCCTCGGTCAGCTTACAATGAGCAGTTCTTC	CASSPRSAYNEQFF
once	TRBD2	TRBV9	TRBJ2-3	TGTGCCAGCAGCGCCCCCTTAGCGGGAGTCCCTAGGGGCACAGATACGCAGTATTTT	CASSAPLAGVPRGTDTQYF
NA	NA	TRBV5-4	TRBJ2-5	TGTGCCAGCAGCTTGGGTAACCAAGAGACCCAGTACTTC	CASSLGNQETQYF
few	NA	TRBV18	TRBJ2-5	TGTGCCAGCTCACGCTCTCGAGCGATCCAAGAGACCCAGTACTTC	CASSRSRAIQETQYF
NA	TRBD1	TRBV11-2	TRBJ1-3	TGTGCCAGCAGCTTAGTGGCAGGGGGCTCTGGAAACACCATATATTTT	CASSLVAGGSGNTIYF
once	NA	TRBV18	TRBJ2-3	TGTGCCAGCTCACCAGTATCTACGCAGTATTTT	CASSPVSTQYF
NA	TRBD1	TRBV4-1	TRBJ1-2	TGCGCCAGCAGCCTCACAGGGGGCGCGAACTATGGCTACACCTTC	CASSLTGGANYGYTF